This T cell receptor (beta chain) was sequenced in a study of blood T cell repertoires in COVID-19. Repertoires were generated with immunoSEQ multiplex PCR, while TCRdb's copy carries only in-frame clones and drops some. Here the sample spans some 320,000 clones, under 95% being singletons. V shed 6 bases and J 1 base; nucleotides not matched to a gene: 7. The germline V gene encodes CDR1 SGHTA and CDR2 FQGNSA. The CDR3 is made up of 15 amino acids. Sequencing input: PBMCs or T cells enriched from blood (not recorded which). The clonotype was recovered from a man aged 55-75 years who had recovered from COVID-19. The chain is built from TRBV7-2 and TRBJ2-3; TRBD2 matches at 7 bases. CDR3 sequence reads: CASRHERDRTDTQYF. In DNA form, the CDR3 reads TGTGCCAGCAGACACGAGCGGGACCGCACAGATACGCAGTATTTT.